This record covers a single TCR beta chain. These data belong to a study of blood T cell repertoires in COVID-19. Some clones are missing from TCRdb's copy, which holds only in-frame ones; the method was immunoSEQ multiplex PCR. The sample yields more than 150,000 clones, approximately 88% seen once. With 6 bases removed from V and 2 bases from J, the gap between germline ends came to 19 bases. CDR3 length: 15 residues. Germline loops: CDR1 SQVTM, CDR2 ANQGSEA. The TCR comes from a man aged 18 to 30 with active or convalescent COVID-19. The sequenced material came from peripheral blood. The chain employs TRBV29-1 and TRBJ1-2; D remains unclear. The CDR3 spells CSVLPEGGKNYGYTF. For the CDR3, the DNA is TGCAGCGTCCTCCCAGAGGGAGGTAAAAACTATGGCTACACCTTC. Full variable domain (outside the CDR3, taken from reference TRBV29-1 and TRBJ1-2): SAVISQKPSRDICQRGTSLTIQCQVDSQVTMMFWYRQQPGQSLTLIATANQGSEATYESGFVIDKFPISRPNLTFSTLTVSNMSPEDSSIYLCSVLPEGGKNYGYTFGSGTRLTVV.